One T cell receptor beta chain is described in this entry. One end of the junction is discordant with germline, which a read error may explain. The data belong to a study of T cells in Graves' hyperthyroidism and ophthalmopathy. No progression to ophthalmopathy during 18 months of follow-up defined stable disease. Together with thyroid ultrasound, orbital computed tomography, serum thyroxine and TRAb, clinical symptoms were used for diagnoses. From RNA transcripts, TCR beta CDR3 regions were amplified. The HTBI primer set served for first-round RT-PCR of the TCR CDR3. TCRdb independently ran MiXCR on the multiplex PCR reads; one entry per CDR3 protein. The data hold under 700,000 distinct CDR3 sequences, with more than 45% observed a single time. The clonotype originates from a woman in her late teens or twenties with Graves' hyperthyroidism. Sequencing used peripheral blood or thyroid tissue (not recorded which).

The CDR3 protein is CASSLIGPRNTEAFF. In nucleotides, the CDR3 is TGTGCCAGCAGTTTGATAGGGCCAAGGAACACTGAAGCTTTCTTT. The genes are TRBV10-3 and TRBJ1-1; D gene ambiguous. Germline V gene data show CDR1 as ENHRY and CDR2 as SYGVKD. CDR3 length equals 15 residues.